This T cell receptor (beta chain) was captured in a study of response to subunit inactivated influenza vaccine (dated by TCRdb to 2016 to 2019). Background for the entire study: The study used deep quantitative T cell receptor repertoire profiling to track responses to a trivalent subunit inactivated influenza vaccine. Study-level results and caveats: The authors suggested that each seasonal influenza vaccination may recruit only a limited number of new T cells.

As for this clonotype: Its antigen is not yet known. It has no much larger one-base neighbor in the sample; base qualities were not kept.

Library generation was performed with RT-PCR. TCRdb lists the instrument as Illumina HiSeq 2500. TCRdb reanalyzed the raw reads on its own, using fastp at Q25 for trimming and MiXCR for clone calling, and kept in-frame beta chains. Each entry is one CDR3 protein sequence, shown with its most common DNA and genes. Here the sample has under 950,000 distinct CDR3 sequences; 21% occur a single time. The ten biggest clones cover 9.5% to 13% of the sample. V is cut back by 11 bases and J by 1 base, with 6 bases in the junction unmatched. The germline V gene specifies ENHRY as CDR1 and SYGVKD as CDR2. The CDR3 measures 13 amino acids from cysteine to phenylalanine. Only the CDR3 region is kept as DNA, spanning 39 bases read in frame from base 1.

The sequence joins TRBV10-3 to TRBJ2-3, and TRBD2 matches 7 of the central bases. This specimen consisted of PBMCs from blood, obtained about 5 days after vaccination. This receptor was identified in a man in his fifties who received an inactivated influenza vaccine. Donor details come from another sample of the same person, matched by shared clones. The bases are TGTGCCCTACGGGAGGCTGGCACAGATACGCAGTATTTT. It translates as CALREAGTDTQYF.